This T cell receptor (beta chain) originates from a study of T cell changes during pregnancy in multiple sclerosis. This table comes from immunoSEQ multiplex PCR, and its TCRdb copy is limited to in-frame clones, with some not included. The table includes roughly 93,000 clones, approximately 89% detected once. Trimming removed 0 bases from V and 3 bases from J; junction bases left unmatched: 5. The CDR3 runs 15 residues. Per germline, CDR1 MGHRA and CDR2 YSYEKL. This clone showed up just once. The sequencing here drew on peripheral blood, taken before pregnancy. This clonotype originated in a female donor with multiple sclerosis, enrolled in a pregnancy study. The chain couples TRBV4-1 to TRBJ2-7; 7 bases are a match to TRBD2. Here the CDR3 reads CASSQDKGLNYEQYF. The CDR3 DNA reads as TGCGCCAGCAGCCAAGATAAGGGACTAAACTACGAGCAGTACTTC.